Listed here is a single T cell receptor (beta chain). In the same sample, other DNA sequences code for this CDR3. Per the original data handling: How many nucleated cells were present was estimated from reference gene primer amplification. Clones were sequenced by immunoSEQ multiplex PCR, and TCRdb holds only the in-frame ones, with some missing. Clone size and V and J calls were adopted from that table, with D and trimming inferred from the DNA. The sample shows roughly 150,000 clones, around 87% of them seen only once. This specimen belongs to a study of blood T cell repertoires in COVID-19. Across the whole study: Material from acute and convalescent COVID-19 was sourced from the United States, Italy and Spain. The cDNA or gDNA used as material had been derived from T cells, B-cell-depleted T cells, or PBMCs.

Germline CDR1 and CDR2: KGHSH and LQKENI. With 3 bases clipped from V and 5 bases from J, the junction kept 4 bases outside the gene matches. The CDR3 loop spans 15 amino acids. Source material: peripheral blood. The chain is built from TRBV18 and TRBJ2-1; 10 nucleotides match TRBD2. This TCR came from a woman between 40 and 50 years old with acute or convalescent COVID-19. The CDR3 region is CASSPLAGDDNEQFF. Written as DNA, the CDR3 is TGTGCCAGCTCACCGCTAGCGGGAGACGACAATGAGCAGTTCTTC.